This T cell receptor beta chain was recorded in a study of blood T cell repertoires in COVID-19. The CDR3 extends over 14 amino acids. Germline V gene sequence: CDR1 SGHKS, CDR2 YYEKEE (reference sequence). Trimming left V 1 base short and J 2 bases short, with 8 bases between. Clones were sequenced by immunoSEQ multiplex PCR, and TCRdb holds only the in-frame ones, with some missing. Of 350,000 or so clones in the sample, 85% to 90% were seen once. This clonotype was sampled from a woman in her twenties or thirties who had been exposed to COVID-19. Sample: PBMCs or T cells enriched from blood (not recorded which). This chain uses TRBV5-5 with TRBJ2-3; D is ambiguous. This chain's CDR3 is CASSLTPTTDTQYF. CDR3 coding DNA: TGTGCCAGCAGCTTGACTCCAACCACAGATACGCAGTATTTT.